What follows is one TCR beta chain and its context. The target antigen is unknown. Cells designated naive CD8 were CD45RO-negative and were positively selected for CCR7, with terminally differentiated effector memory CD45RA+ cells excluded. The CDR3 extends over 12 amino acids. Trimming removed 5 bases from V and 3 bases from J, with 4 bases in between. Germline V gives CDR1 SEHNR, CDR2 FQNEAQ (reference sequence). The entry originates in a study of shared clonotypes between healthy human individuals. Study-wide points: Non-shared clonotypes were found to have lower generation probabilities than the clonotypes that were shared by all four of the sorted-subset donors.

Libraries were prepared by immunoSEQ multiplex PCR; TCRdb keeps only in-frame clonotypes and omits some of them. The table lists millions of clones, around 96% of them singletons. This rearrangement joins TRBV7-9 to TRBJ2-2, with D unclear. The material sequenced was naive CD8+ T cells sorted from blood. The clonotype was recovered from a man between 18 and 29 years old in good health. The CDR3 DNA is TGTGCCAGCAGCGGGGACACCGGGGAGCTGTTTTTT. Translated: CASSGDTGELFF.